A selection of T cell receptor beta chains follows, all from one sample in a study of T cells after yellow fever vaccination. MiXCR, applied by TCRdb to the 5' RACE reads, yields one record per CDR3 protein. Of about 240,000 distinct CDR3 sequences listed, approximately 3.8% are singletons. The sample in question was PBMCs, obtained 15 days after the yellow fever booster vaccination. The receptors were sampled from a man aged 18 to 29 who received the YFV17D yellow fever vaccine. CDR3s include the opening cysteine and the closing phenylalanine or tryptophan. D genes are given only for firm matches. Rows give clone size only sometimes, using once, few, many, or a class for an expanded clone.

size	J	D	V	CDR3	DNA
many	TRBJ2-5	TRBD1	TRBV7-2	CASSLLQGAAETQYF	TGTGCCAGCAGCTTGTTGCAGGGGGCGGCGGAGACCCAGTACTTC
many	TRBJ2-7	NA	TRBV4-1	CASSRSFSYEQYF	TGCGCCAGCAGCCGGAGTTTCTCCTACGAGCAGTACTTC
few	TRBJ1-1	TRBD1	TRBV7-9	CASSLGQGAGNTEAFF	TGTGCCAGCAGCTTAGGGCAGGGGGCCGGGAACACTGAAGCTTTCTTT
many	TRBJ1-1	NA	TRBV6-5	CASTQGSGVRTEAFF	TGTGCCAGCACCCAAGGCTCAGGGGTGCGGACTGAAGCTTTCTTT
many	TRBJ2-6	TRBD1	TRBV2	CASTRDRGLRSGANVLTF	TGTGCCAGCACCAGGGACAGGGGGCTTCGCTCTGGGGCCAACGTCCTGACTTTC
many	TRBJ1-5	TRBD1	TRBV7-7	CASRIGQGVLGNQPQHF	TGTGCTAGCAGGATCGGACAGGGGGTACTCGGCAATCAGCCCCAGCATTTT
NA	TRBJ2-5	NA	TRBV6-6	CASSLPDYGETQYF	TGTGCCAGCAGCCTACCGGACTACGGGGAGACCCAGTACTTC
many	TRBJ2-1	NA	TRBV11-1	CASSSAGLANEQFF	TGTGCCAGCAGCTCGGCGGGACTGGCCAATGAGCAGTTCTTC
many	TRBJ2-1	TRBD2	TRBV11-2	CASSSLTSVNEQFF	TGTGCCAGCAGCTCCCTGACTAGCGTGAATGAGCAGTTCTTC
many	TRBJ2-1	NA	TRBV12-3/TRBV12-4	CASTRQLSYNEQFF	TGTGCCAGCACGAGGCAGCTCTCCTACAATGAGCAGTTCTTC
many	TRBJ1-1	TRBD1	TRBV4-2	CASTPQGVDPAKAFF	TGTGCCAGCACCCCCCAGGGGGTCGACCCCGCCAAGGCTTTCTTT
many	TRBJ2-1	TRBD1	TRBV7-9	CASSHTGTGRSYEQFF	TGTGCCAGCAGCCACACCGGGACAGGACGTTCCTATGAGCAGTTCTTC
many	TRBJ1-2	TRBD1	TRBV7-2	CASSPGQGSNYGYTF	TGTGCCAGCAGCCCCGGACAGGGCTCCAACTATGGCTACACCTTC
many	TRBJ2-7	NA	TRBV7-2	CASSSDTREQYF	TGTGCCAGCAGCTCAGATACACGCGAGCAGTACTTC
many	TRBJ2-7	NA	TRBV5-1	CASSLAGRSSYEQYF	TGCGCCAGCAGCTTGGCGGGACGGTCCTCCTACGAGCAGTACTTC
many	TRBJ2-7	NA	TRBV20-1	CSATRGSGEQYF	TGCAGTGCTACCAGGGGATCGGGCGAGCAGTACTTC
many	TRBJ2-1	NA	TRBV5-6	CASQTNYNEQFF	TGTGCCAGCCAGACAAATTACAATGAGCAGTTCTTC
many	TRBJ1-1	TRBD1	TRBV9	CASSVVGQGTEAFF	TGTGCCAGCAGCGTAGTGGGACAGGGGACTGAAGCTTTCTTT
many	TRBJ2-7	TRBD2	TRBV4-3	CASSQGGGQQYF	TGCGCCAGCAGCCAAGGGGGGGGTCAGCAGTACTTC
many	TRBJ1-4	NA	TRBV6-5	CASRRDPWGNEKLFF	TGTGCCAGCAGAAGAGACCCCTGGGGTAATGAAAAACTGTTTTTT
many	TRBJ2-2	TRBD2	TRBV2	CASSDERGPNTGELFF	TGTGCCAGCAGTGATGAGCGGGGGCCGAACACCGGGGAGCTGTTTTTT
many	TRBJ2-1	TRBD2	TRBV24-1	CATSDPGTSGDGKQFF	TGTGCCACCAGTGATCCCGGGACTAGCGGGGACGGGAAGCAGTTCTTC
many	TRBJ2-4	NA	TRBV5-4	CASSLGGAKNIQYF	TGTGCCAGCAGCTTGGGGGGCGCCAAAAACATTCAGTACTTC
many	TRBJ1-5	NA	TRBV19	CASRAGRVNQPQHF	TGTGCCAGTAGGGCGGGCAGGGTTAATCAGCCCCAGCATTTT
many	TRBJ2-2	NA	TRBV11-1	CASSLSGGGATGELFF	TGTGCCAGCAGCTTAAGTGGCGGGGGCGCCACCGGGGAGCTGTTTTTT
many	TRBJ2-1	TRBD2	TRBV5-4	CASSLTGRGGQGAEQFF	TGTGCCAGCAGCTTGACGGGCCGGGGGGGCCAAGGTGCTGAGCAGTTCTTC
many	TRBJ2-1	NA	TRBV5-8	CASSARFEDKFF	TGTGCCAGCAGTGCCAGGTTTGAGGATAAGTTCTTC
many	TRBJ2-3	NA	TRBV5-5	CASSPGLGESSTDTQYF	TGTGCCAGCAGCCCCGGGTTGGGCGAATCTAGCACAGATACGCAGTATTTT
many	TRBJ1-1	NA	TRBV5-1	CASSKAGVNTEAFF	TGCGCCAGCAGCAAAGCAGGGGTGAACACTGAAGCTTTCTTT
many	TRBJ1-1	NA	TRBV5-1	CASSLYRASTEAFF	TGCGCCAGCAGCTTGTATCGGGCGTCAACTGAAGCTTTCTTT